Presented here are 10 T cell receptor beta chains from one specimen sequenced in a study of cytomegalovirus exposure and HLA in healthy donors. The PCR contained 60 Vbeta and 13 Jbeta primers. TCRdb keeps only in-frame clones here, not all; method: immunoSEQ multiplex PCR. The sample has 80,000 or so clones; around 78% are singletons. Material for sequencing was PBMCs. These receptors all stem from a man between 35 and 55 years old in good health and CMV-seronegative.

The chain links TRBV11-2 to TRBJ1-1; 8 bases line up with TRBD1. Germline CDR1 reads SGHAT; CDR2 reads FQNNGV. This CDR3 is built from 15 residues. Germline trimming cut 4 bases from V and 3 bases from J; bases unmatched to any gene: 7. The CDR3 spells CASSSWGQEDTEAFF. In nucleotides, the CDR3 is TGTGCCAGCAGCTCATGGGGACAGGAGGACACTGAAGCTTTCTTT.

The rearrangement uses TRBV7-9 and TRBJ2-7; 9 bases are shared with TRBD1. Germline V lookup: CDR1 SEHNR, CDR2 FQNEAQ (reference sequence). The CDR3 loop spans 13 amino acids. V shed 3 bases and J 5 bases; nucleotides not matched to a gene: 2. The CDR3 region has the DNA TGTGCCAGCAGCTTTTGGACAGGGGACGAGCAGTACTTC. It codes for CASSFWTGDEQYF.

The DNA for the CDR3 is TGTGCCAGCAGCTTAGCTAGGACAACTTACGAGCAGTACTTC. It codes for CASSLARTTYEQYF. The chain has TRBV7-2 and TRBJ2-5; perhaps TRBD1 as D (5 bases). Gene TRBJ2-7 matches the end of the DNA better, so the J call may be wrong. The CDR3 sequence is 14 residues long. CDR1 and CDR2 (germline): SGHTA, FQGNSA.

This chain joins TRBV6-5 and TRBJ2-7; possibly TRBD1 for D (6 bases). The V and J ends lost 2 bases and 5 bases respectively, with 10 bases between them. Per the germline V gene, CDR1 is MNHEY and CDR2 is SVGAGI. This CDR3 is built from 13 residues. The CDR3 DNA follows: TGTGCCAGCAGTTACCCCAGGGGCGACGAGCAGTACTTC. Its protein product is CASSYPRGDEQYF.

V usage is TRBV5-5 and J usage is TRBJ1-6, with a tentative D call TRBD1 (5 bases). V was cut by 4 bases and J by 7 bases, with 9 bases left in between. This CDR3 has 13 residues. CDR1 and CDR2 from the germline V gene are SGHKS and YYEKEE (reference sequence). The chain's CDR3 is CASSGEGNSPLHF. The CDR3 DNA reads as TGTGCCAGCAGCGGGGAGGGGAATTCACCCCTCCACTTT.

This clone was counted a single time. This chain uses TRBV6-5 with TRBJ2-7, with 9 bases identical to TRBD2. The ends lost 0 bases at V and 0 bases at J; junction bases unmatched: 3. The CDR3 has 16 amino acids. Per the germline V gene, CDR1 is MNHEY and CDR2 is SVGAGI. CDR3 in amino acids: CASSYSSGGSSYEQYF. Here the CDR3 DNA reads TGTGCCAGCAGTTACTCGAGCGGGGGGAGCTCCTACGAGCAGTACTTC.

V gene TRBV19 combines with J gene TRBJ1-6; perhaps TRBD1 as D (6 bases). In germline, CDR1 is LNHDA, CDR2 SQIVND (reference sequence). Trimming left V 6 bases short and J 10 bases short, with 13 bases between. There are 13 residues in the CDR3. In DNA, the CDR3 is TGTGCCAGTAGGTGGGACATGGGGTCACCCCTCCACTTT. It codes for CASRWDMGSPLHF.

The rearrangement uses TRBV9 and TRBJ1-4; no clear D gene. The CDR3 sequence is 16 residues long. Looked up from germline, CDR1 is SGDLS and CDR2 is YYNGEE. Between the trimmed V and J ends, which lost 3 bases and 7 bases, there was a span of 19 bases. CDR3 residues: CASSAQRGGLGEKLFF. Here the CDR3 DNA reads TGTGCCAGCAGCGCCCAACGAGGCGGGTTGGGTGAAAAACTGTTTTTT.

This chain uses TRBV28 with TRBJ1-2; 9 bases are shared with TRBD1. V dropped 5 bases and J dropped 5; count of bases not matched to a gene: 6. Germline CDR1 reads MDHEN; CDR2 reads SYDVKM. The CDR3 is 14 amino acids. The CDR3 DNA follows: TGTGCCAGCAGTCTTTCGACAGGGGGGTATGGCTACACCTTC. Residues: CASSLSTGGYGYTF.

In the case of this clone: A junction end diverges from the germline sequence, so it may reflect a read error. V gene TRBV2 combines with J gene TRBJ2-3, with 8 nucleotides matching TRBD2. Germline assignment: CDR1 SNHLY and CDR2 FYNNEI. The CDR3 has 12 residues. This chain's CDR3 is CASSEWRGVQSF. In DNA form, the CDR3 reads TGTGCCAGCAGTGAGTGGCGGGGGGTTCAATCTTTT.